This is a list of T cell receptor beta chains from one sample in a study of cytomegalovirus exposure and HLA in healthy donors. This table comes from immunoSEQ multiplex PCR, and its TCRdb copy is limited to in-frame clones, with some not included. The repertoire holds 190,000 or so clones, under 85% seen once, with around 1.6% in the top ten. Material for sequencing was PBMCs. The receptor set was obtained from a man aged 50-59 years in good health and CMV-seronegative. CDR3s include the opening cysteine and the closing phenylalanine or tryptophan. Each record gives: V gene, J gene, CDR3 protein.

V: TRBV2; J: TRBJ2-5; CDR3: CASTLGSLAGGVETQYF
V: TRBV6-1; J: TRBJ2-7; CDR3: CASSEVLAGAIVRYEQYF
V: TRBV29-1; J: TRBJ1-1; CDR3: CSVEHRRVNTEAFF
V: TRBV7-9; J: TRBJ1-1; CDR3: CASSYRTGGLDSSNTEAFF
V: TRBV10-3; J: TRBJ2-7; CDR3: CAISESTGLGAGGYQPYEQYF
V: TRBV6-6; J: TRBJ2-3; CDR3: CASSKRRLGTDTQYF
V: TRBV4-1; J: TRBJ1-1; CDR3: CASSQGGTGSFTEAFF
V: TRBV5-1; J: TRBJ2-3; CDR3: CASSLMGGQFTDTQYF
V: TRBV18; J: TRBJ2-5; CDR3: CASSPGTGKQETQYF
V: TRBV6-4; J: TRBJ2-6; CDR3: CASSERSSGANVLTF
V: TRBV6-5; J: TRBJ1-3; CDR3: CASRRDRGQGNTIYF
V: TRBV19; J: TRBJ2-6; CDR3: CASTKGRTADSGANVLTF
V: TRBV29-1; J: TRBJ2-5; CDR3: CSVGQGQETQYF
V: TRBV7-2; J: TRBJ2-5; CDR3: CASSLGPGTAQETQYF
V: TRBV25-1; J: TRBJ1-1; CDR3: CASSDPGGDTEAFF
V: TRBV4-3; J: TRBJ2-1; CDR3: CASSQDRSNEQFF
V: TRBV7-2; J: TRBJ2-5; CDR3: CASSPDSPRRETQYF
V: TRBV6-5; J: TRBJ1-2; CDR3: CASSYRKVGGYGYTF
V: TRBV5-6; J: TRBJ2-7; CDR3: CASSGQLSSYEQYF
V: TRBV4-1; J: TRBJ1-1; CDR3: CASSQDLRTGGNTEAFF
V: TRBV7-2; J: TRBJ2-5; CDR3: CASSKTRAETQYF
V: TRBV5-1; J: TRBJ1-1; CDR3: CASSWTGGGTEAFF
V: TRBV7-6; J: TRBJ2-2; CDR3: CASSPETGLVAGELFF
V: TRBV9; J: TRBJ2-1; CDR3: CASSVAGTGSTSGRNEQFF
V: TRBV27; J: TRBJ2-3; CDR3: CASSFRFGGTDTQYF
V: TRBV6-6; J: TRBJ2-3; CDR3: CASSYSSGGRADTQYF
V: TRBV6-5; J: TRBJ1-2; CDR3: CASSYSTANYGYTF
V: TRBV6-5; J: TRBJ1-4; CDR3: CASSPQGGLDEKLFF
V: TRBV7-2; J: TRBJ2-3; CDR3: CASSYRREDTQYF
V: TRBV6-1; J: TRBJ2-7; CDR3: CASSVGYRGNYEQYF
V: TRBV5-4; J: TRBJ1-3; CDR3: CASSLGGIGNTIYF
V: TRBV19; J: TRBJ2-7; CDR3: CASSPRGAGVPEQYF
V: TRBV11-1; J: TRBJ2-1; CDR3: CASSSTAGVSYNEQFF
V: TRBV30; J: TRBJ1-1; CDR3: CAWSESRLGEAFF
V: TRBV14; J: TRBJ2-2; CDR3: CASRSQGALTGELFF
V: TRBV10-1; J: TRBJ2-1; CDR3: CASTPDEQFF
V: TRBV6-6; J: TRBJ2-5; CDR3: CASSYPTGGGGETQYF
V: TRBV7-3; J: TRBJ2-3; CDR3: CASSLRAGLLTDTQYF
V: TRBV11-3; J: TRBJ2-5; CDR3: CASSGEVETQYF
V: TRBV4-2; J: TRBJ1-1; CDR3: CASSQVLGTGAKRWMNTEAFF
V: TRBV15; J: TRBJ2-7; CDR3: CATSRDPGYEQYF
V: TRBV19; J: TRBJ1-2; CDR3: CASSIRNYGYTF
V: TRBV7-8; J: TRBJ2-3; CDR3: CASSLVAGALTDTQYF
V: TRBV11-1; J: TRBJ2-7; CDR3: CASSRGQTYEQYF
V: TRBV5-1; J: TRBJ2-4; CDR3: CASSPATTGKTKNIQYF
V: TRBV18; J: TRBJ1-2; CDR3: CASSPRQGIASNYGYTF
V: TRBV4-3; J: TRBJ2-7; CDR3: CASSQDSLGRYEQYF
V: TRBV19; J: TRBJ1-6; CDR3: CASTDRGLSPLHF
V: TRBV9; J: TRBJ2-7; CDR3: CASSAPRSYEQYF
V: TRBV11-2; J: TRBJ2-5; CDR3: CASSSNIPGQGYF
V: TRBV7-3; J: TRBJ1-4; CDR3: CASSFRGGARGEKLFF
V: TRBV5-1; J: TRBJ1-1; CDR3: CASSLQGGGTEAFF
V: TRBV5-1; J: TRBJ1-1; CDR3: CASSIDRAEAFF
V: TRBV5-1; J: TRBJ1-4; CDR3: CASASAGTGTPTNEKLFF
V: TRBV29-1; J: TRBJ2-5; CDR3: CSVRTSSGRGTQYF
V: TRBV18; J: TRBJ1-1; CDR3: CASSPRAGENTEAFF
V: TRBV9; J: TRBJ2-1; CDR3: CASSVGGRSYNEQFF